Below are 2 T cell receptor beta chains sequenced from a single sample in a study of blood T cell repertoires in COVID-19. TCRdb keeps only in-frame clones here, not all; method: immunoSEQ multiplex PCR. Of around 260,000 clones detected, 83% appear once; the ten largest clones hold 8.5% to 9.5%. Sequenced sample: peripheral blood. The receptors originated from a woman aged 45 to 65 who had recovered from COVID-19.

The chain links TRBV18 to TRBJ2-7, with 14 bases fitting TRBD2. There are 17 residues in the CDR3. V trimming: 2 bases; J trimming: 5 bases; junction bases outside the gene matches: 8. From germline, CDR1 is KGHSH and CDR2 LQKENI. CDR3 in amino acids: CASSPGLAGGRGDEQYF. The CDR3 DNA reads as TGTGCCAGCTCACCAGGACTAGCGGGAGGCCGCGGGGACGAGCAGTACTTC.

The gene calls are TRBV19 and TRBJ1-1; TRBD1 matches 8 bases. The trim removed 5 bases at V and 4 bases at J, leaving 3 bases unmatched. This CDR3 contains 13 residues. The germline gives CDR1 LNHDA, CDR2 SQIVND (reference sequence). The CDR3 nucleotides read TGTGCCAGTAGTCCGGGGACAGGCACTGAAGCTTTCTTT. Translation gives CASSPGTGTEAFF.